This TCR beta chain was identified in a study of cytomegalovirus exposure and HLA in healthy donors (dated by TCRdb to about 2017). At the level of the whole study: In an earlier analysis of 550 to 750 of the donors, 276 Gb of sequence data and roughly 100 million unique TCR beta sequences from 150 million to 200 million T cells were reported. About 280 gigabases of sequencing data and 70 million to 95 million unique TCR sequences made up an early release that covered nearly 650 HLA-typed donors. The genetic ancestry cluster associated with self-reported Caucasian donors included 81% of the 350 to 500 genotyped donors. The aim of the study was to test whether cataloging public T cell receptors could identify signatures of past pathogen exposure. The study used immunosequencing to profile the T cell repertoires of several hundred subjects and linked those repertoires to cytomegalovirus serostatus. Besides the first cohort of approximately 710 subjects, a separate validation cohort made up of 95 to 150 different subjects was used. High-throughput TCR immunosequencing, statistical association of individual TCRs with disease status, and machine learning were combined to predict cytomegalovirus infection status. A later analysis re-examined previously published TCR beta repertoires from 600 to 700 donors and added high-resolution HLA genotyping to investigate patterns of TCR occurrence. The later analysis used no new phenotypic data to find candidate immune exposures, relying instead on TCR beta sequences and their occurrence across donors. In an earlier analysis of about 590 of the donors, high-throughput TCR beta sequencing was used to judge whether each TCR beta V gene segment behaved as functional or pseudogenic. Donor age, sex, ethnicity and CMV serostatus were compiled alongside the repertoire data. Genome-wide SNP genotypes for about 60% of the 666 donors were used in a later genetic analysis, which treated that subset as a discovery cohort. Every discovery cohort repertoire had been produced on one sequencing platform. Both class I and class II loci were covered by HLA typing, at four-digit resolution. The number of donors typed differed by locus, with 629-630 for A, B, C, DRB1 and DQB1, more than 500 for DQA1, under 610 for DPA1, and 450 to 480 for DPB1. About five DR-DQ haplotypes were handled as single units for association and clustering because linkage in the cohort was strong. Across about 370 genotyped donors of the cohort, an average of roughly 250,000 unique TCR beta nucleotide sequences per donor were sequenced, and 15% to 20% of those sequences were non-productive.

The cohort comprised around 690 healthy bone marrow donors. At the time of sampling, every cohort member was nominally healthy, though immune exposures that went unrecorded were likely present. The donor was CMV seropositive and belonged to the group of over 250 seropositive cohort members. Each donor provided a peripheral blood sample, and peripheral blood mononuclear cells were used for TCR beta sequencing. Genomic DNA was extracted from the blood cell samples with the Qiagen DNeasy Blood Extraction Kit. Results and caveats for the whole study, not just this receptor: Immune exposure information for the cohort was limited to CMV serostatus. Some IMGT-functional V segments, including TRBV6-2 and TRBV6-3, could not be distinguished by the 87-base-pair reads and were therefore excluded. In a later analysis, HLA-associated TCR beta chains were found to be more clonally expanded and to have lower generation probabilities than equally common non-associated chains. In a later genetic analysis, a missense DCLRE1C variant was associated with V-gene and J-gene trimming of TCR beta chains, and the association was replicated in an independent cohort. Most CMV-associated TCR beta chains appeared to be HLA-restricted in a later analysis, and the HLA associations seemed to be driven largely by CMV exposure. A group of highly shared sequence variants was considered likely to be a technical artifact of the sequencing pipeline. Linkage disequilibrium might explain the correlated functional status among segregating V segments, but an unknown experimental factor could not be excluded. According to a later analysis, parvovirus B19, influenza, CMV and Epstein-Barr virus appeared linked to several top co-occurrence clusters. Broadly in line with IMGT annotations, most TCR beta V segments showed up in productive rearrangements about 87% or about 30% of the time in an earlier analysis of roughly 590 of the donors. The classifier was reported to diagnose cytomegalovirus status with high specificity and sensitivity in both the original and validation cohorts. Across donors, most TCR sequences were observed very rarely, whereas some public TCRs were present in many individuals. It was suggested by the authors that the approach could potentially be generalized to other disease states and immunological phenotypes. This cohort had only TCR beta chains sequenced, and the lack of alpha or paired-chain data limited which features could be detected. In the study, some 180 TCR beta chains were listed as associated with cytomegalovirus. A later analysis found that TCR association rates varied across HLA loci, with DRB1 alleles showing the most associated TCRs and HLA-C alleles the fewest. Compared with the 666-donor mean, donors in an Asian-associated ancestry cluster had fewer N-insertions in productive TCRs, according to a later genetic analysis. Strong co-occurrence of HLA alleles, especially DR and DQ, made assigning TCR associations to individual alleles difficult. A further reported finding was that TCR beta sequences accurately predicted the HLA-A and HLA-B alleles for most subjects in the first cohort. Because HLA typing was missing for some donors at each locus, association tests included only the typed subset. In vitro tests confirmed that three of the cytomegalovirus-associated TCR beta chains recognize cytomegalovirus antigens. In a later analysis, about 17,000 TCR beta sequences were associated with specific HLA alleles at a false discovery rate of 0.05. Sequencing depth was assumed to be roughly uniform across donors in the presence/absence analyses, though that assumption may not hold. Because counts were too low, seventeen rarely observed V segments, including chromosome 9 orphons, were excluded from the earlier analysis of about 500 of the donors.

Points on this clone: The antigen it recognizes is unknown. No base quality information exists; no much larger clone differs at one position.

Libraries were prepared through the immunoSEQ multiplex PCR assay. A mixture of 60 forward primers for TCR Vbeta segments and 13 reverse primers for TCR Jbeta segments was used in the multiplex PCR. The CDR3 region of rearranged TCR beta genes was amplified from genomic DNA with a multiplex PCR assay. On the Illumina HiSeq System, the amplified TCR beta libraries were sequenced as 87-base-pair reads. The authors processed their data as follows. In a later analysis, roughly 80 million unique TCR beta chains were counted across the 650 to 750 repertoires, and roughly 11 million of these chains were shared by at least two donors. Raw reads were error-corrected and collapsed into unique sequences by a nearest-neighbor algorithm in which closely related sequences were merged to remove PCR and sequencing errors. Alignment of CDR3 sequences to IMGT reference sequences was used to assign V, D and J gene segments. For a sequence to be retained, a match of at least six nucleotides was required to both a V gene segment and a J gene segment. A rearrangement was called productive if the CDR3 had no stop codons and remained in frame with V and J, and every other rearrangement was called non-productive. CDR3 was defined according to IMGT convention as the region running from the second conserved V-encoded cysteine to the conserved J-encoded phenylalanine. The earlier analysis of some 600 of the donors excluded sequences that lacked an unambiguous match to a single V gene segment. In an earlier analysis of around 600 of the donors, V segments were called functional above 56.7% productive rearrangements and were called segregating when the between-donor standard deviation exceeded 5%. A statistical classification framework was built to diagnose cytomegalovirus status from the catalog of TCR beta chain sequences. V and J gene assignment, in a later analysis, came from comparing TCR nucleotide sequences with IMGT/GENE-DB human TR gene sequences. In a later analysis, CDR3 sequences and most-parsimonious VDJ recombination scenarios were assigned using the TCRdist pipeline. A later analysis defined each TCR beta chain by its CDR3 amino acid sequence plus V-gene family, and excluded reads lacking a unique V-gene family. As a way to deal with suspected cross-contamination and a sequencing artifact, a later analysis dropped over 550 nucleotide sequences that were highly shared and had low generation probability. In a later analysis, a clonal expansion index was calculated for each public chain from normalized within-repertoire ranks of inferred template counts. Generation probabilities in a later analysis came from a VDJ recombination model fitted to out-of-frame rearrangements, and those results were checked against IGoR. In a later analysis, hypergeometric tests were used to score TCR-TCR, TCR-HLA and TCR-CMV co-occurrence, with a repertoire-size bias correction applied to TCR pairs. False discovery rates were estimated in a later analysis by permuting HLA or CMV assignments 20 times. In a later analysis, co-occurring TCRs were grouped using DBSCAN, with TCRdist sequence similarity added in when clustering inside HLA-allele-positive subsets. Repertoires with fewer than 30,000 or more than 120,000 public chains, plus five repertoires with anomalous nucleotide sharing, were excluded from co-occurrence clustering. This immuneACCESS table, as held by TCRdb, lists in-frame sequences with V and J called but not all clones. Of the missing ones, under half trace to an unresolved V gene in checked studies; the others have no known cause. D and trimming come from the DNA, and the V and J calls and clone size come from that table. Present in this sample are over 50,000 clones, about 80% of which were seen just once. The top ten clones comprise roughly half of the sample.

The germline V gene encodes CDR1 SGHTA and CDR2 FQGNSA. Including cysteine and phenylalanine, the CDR3 has 17 amino acids. Only CDR3 DNA remains: 51 bases, in frame from the first base. V ends up 5 bases short and J 5 bases short, with an unmatched junction base count of 12. Source material: PBMCs. The chain is encoded by TRBV7-2 joined to TRBJ1-5; TRBD1 fits 10 bases in the junction. This sequence was found in a man between 50 and 59 years old in good health and CMV-seropositive. CDR3 region: CASSERDRGSSDQPQHF. The DNA sequence is TGTGCCAGCAGCGAACGGGACAGGGGCTCTTCGGATCAGCCCCAGCATTTT.